This TCR beta chain was captured by sequencing in a study of cytomegalovirus exposure and HLA in healthy donors. CDR1 is MGHRA and CDR2 is YSYEKL in the germline V gene. With 5 bases clipped from V and 8 bases from J, the junction kept 11 bases outside the gene matches. This CDR3 has 18 residues. The PCR made use of 60 Vbeta and 13 Jbeta primers. Repertoires were generated with immunoSEQ multiplex PCR, while TCRdb's copy carries only in-frame clones and drops some. The table lists under 150,000 clones, roughly a tenth of them singletons. Each donor was healthy, and each was a bone marrow donor. The sample comprised PBMCs. This receptor was obtained from a male donor in good health and CMV-seronegative. The V and J genes are TRBV4-1 and TRBJ2-2; 16 nucleotides line up with TRBD2. Here the CDR3 reads CASSSAGLAGGPGGELFF. CDR3 coding DNA: TGCGCCAGCAGCTCCGCGGGACTAGCGGGAGGGCCCGGAGGGGAGCTGTTTTTT.